This T cell receptor (beta chain) came from a study of a mutant IDH1 vaccine in newly diagnosed glioma. The overall study: Males made up roughly 62% and females roughly 40% of treated patients, whose mean age was roughly 40 years. Most had both radiotherapy and temozolomide beforehand; others had only one.

The time point is: baseline, week 1 (first vaccination visit). Stated treatment: pre-vaccination baseline after standard-of-care therapy. Assay: immunoSEQ multiplex PCR; the TCRdb copy retains only in-frame clones and omits some. This sample has some 61,000 clones, with approximately 86% found just once. The germline gives CDR1 MNHEY, CDR2 SMNVEV (reference sequence). This CDR3 spans 14 amino acids. V lost 0 bases and J 5 bases, leaving 11 bases between the germline ends. This clonotype was obtained from a man aged 30 to 45 with glioma. J is TRBJ2-7 and V is TRBV27; no reliable D call. The source material was PBMCs, sampled from a glioma patient treated with radiotherapy, temozolomide or both. The CDR3 loop is CASSLSSVSHEQYF. The CDR3 region has the DNA TGTGCCAGCAGTTTATCGTCAGTTTCTCACGAGCAGTACTTC.